A selection of T cell receptor beta chains follows, all from one sample in a study of vaccination effects on CD4 cells after COVID-19. Clones were read by immunoSEQ multiplex PCR, and TCRdb kept only the in-frame ones, dropping some. The top ten hold about 7% of the sample, which has over 45,000 clones, roughly 72% seen once. No antigen is known for these receptors. The specimen was CD4+ T cells from PBMCs cultured without peptide, collected after COVID-19 vaccination. These receptors all come from a human donor who received a COVID-19 vaccine. Each CDR3 is given with its conserved first and last residue. D genes are given only for firm matches. The size entry is marked missing in some rows and otherwise reads once, few, many or a size class.

CDR3 DNA: TGTGCCAGCAGCCAGCCGGGACAGGGAGTTACAGATACGCAGTATTTT
CDR3 protein: CASSQPGQGVTDTQYF
clone size: .
D gene: TRBD1
J gene: TRBJ2-3
V gene: TRBV3-1/TRBV3-2

CDR3 DNA: TGTGCTAGTGGTTTGTGGCCAGGGGAAGCTTTCTTT
CDR3 protein: CASGLWPGEAFF
clone size: .
D gene: .
J gene: TRBJ1-1
V gene: TRBV12-5

CDR3 DNA: TGCGCCAGCAGATACAGCATGAACACTGAAGCTTTCTTT
CDR3 protein: CASRYSMNTEAFF
clone size: .
D gene: .
J gene: TRBJ1-1
V gene: TRBV10-2

CDR3 DNA: TGTGCCAGCAGTTCCGGGGGGACGAACACTGAAGCTTTCTTT
CDR3 protein: CASSSGGTNTEAFF
clone size: .
D gene: .
J gene: TRBJ1-1
V gene: TRBV28

CDR3 DNA: TGCGCCAGCAGCTTGGCCGGGACAGGGGGTGGGACTGAAGCTTTCTTT
CDR3 protein: CASSLAGTGGGTEAFF
clone size: .
D gene: TRBD1
J gene: TRBJ1-1
V gene: TRBV5-1

CDR3 DNA: TGCGCCAGCAGCCAATACCCACGGGGGCCGGAGACCCAGTACTTC
CDR3 protein: CASSQYPRGPETQYF
clone size: .
D gene: .
J gene: TRBJ2-5
V gene: TRBV4-1

CDR3 DNA: TGCGCCAGCAGCTTGGATGGGGAGTATGAAAAACTGTTTTTT
CDR3 protein: CASSLDGEYEKLFF
clone size: .
D gene: .
J gene: TRBJ1-4
V gene: TRBV5-1

CDR3 DNA: TGTGCCAGCGGTTCGGGGGCGCGAGGTCAGCCCCAGCATTTT
CDR3 protein: CASGSGARGQPQHF
clone size: .
D gene: .
J gene: TRBJ1-5
V gene: TRBV5-8

CDR3 DNA: TGCGCCAGCAGCTTCCAGGGGACAGGGCGAGATACGCAGTATTTT
CDR3 protein: CASSFQGTGRDTQYF
clone size: .
D gene: TRBD1
J gene: TRBJ2-3
V gene: TRBV5-1

CDR3 DNA: TGCAGTGCTAGTTACAGTCGCACCCAAGGAAGAAGAATGAACACTGAAGCTTTCTTT
CDR3 protein: CSASYSRTQGRRMNTEAFF
clone size: .
D gene: .
J gene: TRBJ1-1
V gene: TRBV20-1

CDR3 DNA: TGTGCCAGCAGCTTCCGCCAGCGGAACACCGGGGAGCTGTTTTTT
CDR3 protein: CASSFRQRNTGELFF
clone size: .
D gene: .
J gene: TRBJ2-2
V gene: TRBV11-2

CDR3 DNA: TGTGCCATCGGAGGGACAGGGCAGTTCTCTGGAAACACCATATATTTT
CDR3 protein: CAIGGTGQFSGNTIYF
clone size: .
D gene: TRBD1
J gene: TRBJ1-3
V gene: TRBV10-3

CDR3 DNA: TGTGCCAGCAACCCCGGGGGAGCCACGGGTGAAGAGACCCAGTACTTC
CDR3 protein: CASNPGGATGEETQYF
clone size: .
D gene: .
J gene: TRBJ2-5
V gene: TRBV27

CDR3 DNA: TGTGCCAGCAGCCGTTCCTACGAGCAGTACTTC
CDR3 protein: CASSRSYEQYF
clone size: few
D gene: .
J gene: TRBJ2-7
V gene: TRBV11-2

CDR3 DNA: TGTGCCAGCAGCCCCAGGGGCACAATCTCCTACGAGCAGTACTTC
CDR3 protein: CASSPRGTISYEQYF
clone size: .
D gene: .
J gene: TRBJ2-7
V gene: TRBV14

CDR3 DNA: TGTGCCAGCAGCGCGAGGGACGGCGCCCTAGGGACCTATAATTCACCCCTCCACTTT
CDR3 protein: CASSARDGALGTYNSPLHF
clone size: .
D gene: .
J gene: TRBJ1-6
V gene: TRBV9

CDR3 DNA: TGTGCCAGCAGCCTTTACCACGAGCAGTACTTC
CDR3 protein: CASSLYHEQYF
clone size: few
D gene: .
J gene: TRBJ2-7
V gene: TRBV3-1/TRBV3-2

CDR3 DNA: TGTGCCAGCAGCCAAGAGCTGGCCATGAACACCGGGGAGCTGTTTTTT
CDR3 protein: CASSQELAMNTGELFF
clone size: .
D gene: .
J gene: TRBJ2-2
V gene: TRBV3-1/TRBV3-2

CDR3 DNA: TGTGCCAGCAGTCAACCTTTGACAGGTGGGGGCAATGAGCAGTTCTTC
CDR3 protein: CASSQPLTGGGNEQFF
clone size: .
D gene: .
J gene: TRBJ2-1
V gene: TRBV27

CDR3 DNA: TGTGCCAGCAGCCCGGCCGGGACTAGCGGGGGGGGCAGCTCCTACGAGCAGTACTTC
CDR3 protein: CASSPAGTSGGGSSYEQYF
clone size: .
D gene: TRBD2
J gene: TRBJ2-7
V gene: TRBV4-2

CDR3 DNA: TGCAGCGTTGGCAGCTATAGCAATCAGCCCCAGCATTTT
CDR3 protein: CSVGSYSNQPQHF
clone size: .
D gene: .
J gene: TRBJ1-5
V gene: TRBV29-1

CDR3 DNA: TGTGCCAGCAGCTTGGCCGGGGCGGGACATACAGATACGCAGTATTTT
CDR3 protein: CASSLAGAGHTDTQYF
clone size: .
D gene: .
J gene: TRBJ2-3
V gene: TRBV5-4

CDR3 DNA: TGTGCCAGCAGCCCCCGGCAGGGAAGTGTAGCCAAAAACATTCAGTACTTC
CDR3 protein: CASSPRQGSVAKNIQYF
clone size: few
D gene: .
J gene: TRBJ2-4
V gene: TRBV11-2

CDR3 DNA: TGTGCCAGCAGCCACCCGAGGGGGGGCACCTACGAGCAGTACTTC
CDR3 protein: CASSHPRGGTYEQYF
clone size: once
D gene: .
J gene: TRBJ2-7
V gene: TRBV27

CDR3 DNA: TGTGCCAGCAGCTTGGACCAGGTCTATGGCTACACCTTC
CDR3 protein: CASSLDQVYGYTF
clone size: .
D gene: .
J gene: TRBJ1-2
V gene: TRBV7-9

CDR3 DNA: TGTGCCATCAGCCAGGGGGGAGGGGGCCAAGAGACCCAGTACTTC
CDR3 protein: CAISQGGGGQETQYF
clone size: .
D gene: .
J gene: TRBJ2-5
V gene: TRBV10-3

CDR3 DNA: TGTGCCAGTAGTAGGACAGGGGTAATTCGGCCCCTCCACTTT
CDR3 protein: CASSRTGVIRPLHF
clone size: .
D gene: TRBD1
J gene: TRBJ1-6
V gene: TRBV19

CDR3 DNA: TGTGCCAGCAGCGGGCGACAGGGGCTGATGAACACTGAAGCTTTCTTT
CDR3 protein: CASSGRQGLMNTEAFF
clone size: many
D gene: TRBD1
J gene: TRBJ1-1
V gene: TRBV9

CDR3 DNA: TGTGCCAGCAGTATCGGGACTAGTTATGGCGAGCAGTACTTC
CDR3 protein: CASSIGTSYGEQYF
clone size: few
D gene: TRBD2
J gene: TRBJ2-7
V gene: TRBV28

CDR3 DNA: TGTGCCGTAGGACGTGGAGGGGACGGATACGAGCAGTACTTC
CDR3 protein: CAVGRGGDGYEQYF
clone size: .
D gene: .
J gene: TRBJ2-7
V gene: TRBV6-5

CDR3 DNA: TGTGCCACCAGTGCCGGTAGGTTAACGGGCTACACCTTC
CDR3 protein: CATSAGRLTGYTF
clone size: .
D gene: .
J gene: TRBJ1-2
V gene: TRBV15

CDR3 DNA: TGCGCCAGCAGACCCGGGACACAAGCTAACTATGGCTACACCTTC
CDR3 protein: CASRPGTQANYGYTF
clone size: .
D gene: .
J gene: TRBJ1-2
V gene: TRBV5-1

CDR3 DNA: TGTGCCAGCAGTGGGGCCGGGGGCGGCAATGAGCAGTTCTTC
CDR3 protein: CASSGAGGGNEQFF
clone size: medium-sized
D gene: .
J gene: TRBJ2-1
V gene: TRBV2

CDR3 DNA: TGCAGTGCGAGTTCTCCTTCAGCGGGAGGGAACGAGCAGTACTTC
CDR3 protein: CSASSPSAGGNEQYF
clone size: .
D gene: TRBD2
J gene: TRBJ2-7
V gene: TRBV20-1

CDR3 DNA: TGCAGCGCGGCGACAAGGTTGGCCTACGAGCAGTACTTC
CDR3 protein: CSAATRLAYEQYF
clone size: .
D gene: .
J gene: TRBJ2-7
V gene: TRBV29-1

CDR3 DNA: TGTGCCAGCAGCGGCGGGAGGTTGGACAATGAGCAGTTCTTC
CDR3 protein: CASSGGRLDNEQFF
clone size: .
D gene: TRBD2
J gene: TRBJ2-1
V gene: TRBV7-2

CDR3 DNA: TGTGCCAGCAGGGGAGGGGGTTTCCGCACAGATACGCAGTATTTT
CDR3 protein: CASRGGGFRTDTQYF
clone size: .
D gene: .
J gene: TRBJ2-3
V gene: TRBV9

CDR3 DNA: TGTGCCAGAAGCCCTACCATGACAGTGAACACTGAAGCTTTCTTT
CDR3 protein: CARSPTMTVNTEAFF
clone size: once
D gene: .
J gene: TRBJ1-1
V gene: TRBV5-3

CDR3 DNA: TGTGCCAGCAGTTCAGGGGCAGAGATAGGTGAAAAACTGTTTTTT
CDR3 protein: CASSSGAEIGEKLFF
clone size: .
D gene: .
J gene: TRBJ1-4
V gene: TRBV6-5

CDR3 DNA: TGTGCCAGCAGTCTCCGGGACACCCGTTTTTACGAGCAGTACTTC
CDR3 protein: CASSLRDTRFYEQYF
clone size: .
D gene: .
J gene: TRBJ2-7
V gene: TRBV6-5

CDR3 DNA: TGTGCCAGCAGTTCGGGACAGGGTAACGGAAACACCATATATTTT
CDR3 protein: CASSSGQGNGNTIYF
clone size: few
D gene: TRBD1
J gene: TRBJ1-3
V gene: TRBV6-5

CDR3 DNA: TGTGCCAGCAGTGAAGGACAGGGGTTTGAAAAACTGTTTTTT
CDR3 protein: CASSEGQGFEKLFF
clone size: few
D gene: TRBD1
J gene: TRBJ1-4
V gene: TRBV6-1

CDR3 DNA: TGTGCCATCAGTGAGTACTCGGGGATCAGCACAGATACGCAGTATTTT
CDR3 protein: CAISEYSGISTDTQYF
clone size: .
D gene: .
J gene: TRBJ2-3
V gene: TRBV10-3

CDR3 DNA: TGTGCCACCAGTGATTTGGGGTCAGGGGAGAGAAATTCACCCCTCCACTTT
CDR3 protein: CATSDLGSGERNSPLHF
clone size: .
D gene: .
J gene: TRBJ1-6
V gene: TRBV24-1

CDR3 DNA: TGTGCCAGCAGCCAAGGAGGCGGGGATGGCTACACCTTC
CDR3 protein: CASSQGGGDGYTF
clone size: once
D gene: .
J gene: TRBJ1-2
V gene: TRBV3-1/TRBV3-2

CDR3 DNA: TGTGCCAGCAGCCAATTACAAGCGGGGCAGGGCCAGCCCCAGCATTTT
CDR3 protein: CASSQLQAGQGQPQHF
clone size: .
D gene: .
J gene: TRBJ1-5
V gene: TRBV16